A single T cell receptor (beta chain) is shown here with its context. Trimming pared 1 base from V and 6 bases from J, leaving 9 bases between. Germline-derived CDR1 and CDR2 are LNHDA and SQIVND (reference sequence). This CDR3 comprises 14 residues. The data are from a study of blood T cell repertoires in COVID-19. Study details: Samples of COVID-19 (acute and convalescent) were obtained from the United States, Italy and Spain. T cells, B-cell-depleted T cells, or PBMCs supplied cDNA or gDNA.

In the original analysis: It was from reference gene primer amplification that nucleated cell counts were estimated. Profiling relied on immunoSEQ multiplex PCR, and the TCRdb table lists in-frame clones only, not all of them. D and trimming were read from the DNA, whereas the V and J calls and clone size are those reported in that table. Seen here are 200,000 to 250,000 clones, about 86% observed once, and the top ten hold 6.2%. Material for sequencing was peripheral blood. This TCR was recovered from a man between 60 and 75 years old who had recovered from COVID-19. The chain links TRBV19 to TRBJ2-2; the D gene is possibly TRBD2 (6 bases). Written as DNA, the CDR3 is TGTGCCAGTAGTATAGGGCGGGGAGCCGGGGAGCTGTTTTTT. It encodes CASSIGRGAGELFF.